These T cell receptor beta chains were read from a single sample in a study of read filtering for tumor transcriptome and immune sequencing. One entry per CDR3 protein results from TCRdb running MiXCR on the reads. The sample shows about 48,000 distinct CDR3 sequences, approximately 19% of them seen only once. Specimen: a population of CD138-negative cells sorted from bone marrow. All receptors derive from a donor at least 40 years old with multiple myeloma. Both conserved end residues are trimmed from each CDR3.

CDR3,V
ASSQGRTNNEQF,TRBV4-2
ASSFAPPGQAPNEQY,TRBV5-1
ASSHPSSGRYNEQF,TRBV7-9
SARDPDGQETQY,TRBV20-1
VSSPGFGYQETQY,TRBV14
SVGEAEAF,TRBV29-1
ASSLFSMGVAVYNEQF,TRBV27
ATSDQGLAGVWQF,TRBV24-1
ASSYPQTGYMADTQY,TRBV28
ASSPGTRHTGELF,TRBV2
SVEEVGRAF,TRBV29-1
SARDWASVADTQY,TRBV20-1
ASSVEQLAKNIQY,TRBV2
ASGDRSGSTEAF,TRBV5-1
ASSLFNRAAPQQY,TRBV5-5
ASSDRVRQETQY,TRBV25-1
ASSPDGPSPHTGELF,TRBV7-9
ASSLFGTGPQSSYNEQF,TRBV5-1
ATRPGPSNKVAKNIQY,TRBV6-5
AIGTSGVNEQF,TRBV10-3
ASSIRQDTGELF,TRBV19
ASSSSRRADNTEAF,TRBV5-1
ASRKAGGTDTQY,TRBV3-1
ASSRQQGYEQY,TRBV4-3
ASSFGQGALSDTQY,TRBV5-1
ASSLASRQGSTEAF,TRBV7-8
ASSPPNTVSGANVLT,TRBV18
ASSLIGGQETQY,TRBV5-4